This T cell receptor beta chain comes out of a study of cytomegalovirus exposure and HLA in healthy donors. CDR1 is MNHEY and CDR2 is SMNVEV in the germline V gene (reference sequence). CDR3 length equals 14 residues. Assay: immunoSEQ multiplex PCR; the TCRdb copy retains only in-frame clones and omits some. The profile shows over 200,000 clones, around 86% of them singletons. This clone was counted a single time. Sequencing input: PBMCs. J is TRBJ2-5 and V is TRBV27, with a possible D match to TRBD1 (6 bases). The J call may be faulty, since TRBJ2-7 better matches the DNA end. The clonotype comes from a woman aged 18-30 years in good health and CMV-seropositive. The CDR3 loop is CASSLYRVIGEQYF. CDR3 in DNA: TGTGCCAGCAGTTTATACAGGGTAATTGGCGAGCAGTACTTC.